The 14 T cell receptor beta chains below all came from one sample that was sequenced in a study of Graves' ophthalmopathy and Graves' hyperthyroidism. Beta-chain TCR CDR3 regions were amplified from RNA transcripts. RT-PCR in the first round used HTBI primers; a second-round multiplex PCR followed. TCRdb re-analysed the multiplex PCR reads in MiXCR, keeping a single row per CDR3 protein. The sample includes around 1.1 million distinct CDR3 sequences, about 38% seen only once; the top ten take around 10%. The sequenced sample was peripheral blood or thyroid tissue (not recorded which). The receptors shown here come from an adult man with Graves' hyperthyroidism.

Only a few counts were recorded for this clonotype. DNA for the CDR3: TGTGCTAGTGGTCCACCGACAGGGAGCTCCTACGAGCAGTACTTC. It is translated as CASGPPTGSSYEQYF. V and J are TRBV12-3 or TRBV12-4 and TRBJ2-7; 7 nucleotides agree with TRBD1. CDR3 size: 15 residues.

This clonotype was observed many times. This rearrangement joins TRBV7-6 to TRBJ2-7, with D tentatively TRBD2 (5 bases). V was cut by 1 base and J by 3 bases, with 10 bases left in between. CDR1 and CDR2 (germline): SGHVS, FNYEAQ. The CDR3 totals 14 residues. The CDR3 coding sequence is TGTGCCAGCAGCTTAGGAGGGATCGACTACGAGCAGTACTTC. It translates to CASSLGGIDYEQYF.

This clonotype was detected ten times or more. This chain links TRBV24-1 with TRBJ2-5; TRBD2 matches 12 bases. This CDR3 is 17 amino acids long. V gave up 3 bases and J gave up 7 bases; unmatched junction bases: 11. CDR1 and CDR2 (germline): KGHDR, SFDVKD. The CDR3 here is CATSDNGRLAGVGTQYF. In DNA form, the CDR3 reads TGTGCCACCAGTGATAACGGTCGACTAGCGGGAGTTGGGACCCAGTACTTC.

This clonotype was observed many times. The V and J genes are TRBV7-2 and TRBJ2-5; TRBD2 matches 10 bases. The CDR3 is 15 amino acids. Germline V gene lookup returns CDR1 SGHTA and CDR2 FQGNSA. The V and J ends lost 4 bases and 4 bases, in that order; junction bases with no gene match: 6. CDR3 nucleotides: TGTGCCAGCAGCTGGGCGAGCGGGGGGGCAGAGACCCAGTACTTC. Protein: CASSWASGGAETQYF. The full variable domain, with the rest looked up from reference TRBV7-2 and TRBJ2-5, is GAGVSQSPSNKVTEKGKDVELRCDPISGHTALYWYRQSLGQGLEFLIYFQGNSAPDKSGLPSDRFSAERTGGSVSTLTIQRTQQEDSAVYLCASSWASGGAETQYFGPGTRLLVL.

Many counts were recorded for this clonotype. This chain uses TRBV29-1 with TRBJ2-7; no firm D call. V shed 7 bases and J shed 6 bases, with 25 bases lying between them. Germline loops: CDR1 SQVTM, CDR2 ANQGSEA. This CDR3 has 15 residues. CDR3 in amino acids: CSAAPSLRPTAEQYF. The CDR3, as DNA: TGCAGCGCCGCTCCCTCGTTAAGACCCACTGCCGAGCAGTACTTC.

In its sample, this clonotype was seen a few times. The chain carries TRBV20-1 and TRBJ2-5; D is perhaps TRBD1 (5 bases). Germline assignment: CDR1 DFQATT and CDR2 SNEGSKA (reference sequence). This CDR3 has 14 residues. V dropped 0 bases and J dropped 2 bases, with 10 bases sitting between them. The CDR3 nucleotides are TGCAGTGCTAGAGATCCCACAGGACAAGAGACCCAGTACTTC. Protein: CSARDPTGQETQYF.

This clonotype was seen repeatedly, ten times or more. The chain combines TRBV20-1 with TRBJ1-2; unclear D gene. V lost 3 bases and J 4 bases, leaving 15 bases between the germline ends. The CDR3 consists of 14 residues. The V gene's germline CDR1 is DFQATT and CDR2 SNEGSKA (reference sequence). CDR3 in amino acids: CSASLPGSGYGYTF. The CDR3 DNA follows: TGCAGTGCTAGCCTACCGGGCAGCGGCTATGGCTACACCTTC.

In this sample, this clonotype turned up a few times. Sequence at one end of the junction differs from germline and may be a read error. V usage is TRBV10-2 and J usage is TRBJ1-2; 7 nucleotides agree with TRBD1. Per germline, CDR1 WSHSY and CDR2 SAAADI. This CDR3 has 15 residues. The CDR3 region has the DNA TGTGCCAGCAGTTACGGGTTCGGGACAGAACATGGCTACACCTTC. Its protein is CASSYGFGTEHGYTF.

The sample holds a few counts of this clonotype. The chain has TRBV20-1 and TRBJ1-2; TRBD1 agrees at 8 bases. V lost 6 bases and J lost 4; bases outside the gene matches: 13. CDR1 and CDR2 from the germline V gene are DFQATT and SNEGSKA (reference sequence). This CDR3 spans 15 amino acids. CDR3: CSAGAPRGQGYGYTF. Here the CDR3 DNA reads TGCAGTGCCGGGGCCCCCAGGGGGCAAGGCTATGGCTACACCTTC.

This clonotype was seen at least ten times. V and J are TRBV10-3 and TRBJ2-7; the D is unclear. In germline, CDR1 is ENHRY, CDR2 SYGVKD. The germline V and J ends were trimmed by 2 bases and 3 bases, with 8 bases remaining between them. The CDR3 has 13 residues. The CDR3 DNA is TGTGCCATCAGTGAGGTTGAGTTCTACGAGCAGTACTTC. Translating gives CAISEVEFYEQYF.

The rearrangement joins TRBV28 to TRBJ2-7, with 9 nucleotides matching TRBD1. V was pared by 0 bases and J by 4 bases, with 1 base of the junction left unmatched. Germline V gene lookup returns CDR1 MDHEN and CDR2 SYDVKM. The CDR3 loop spans 14 amino acids. DNA for the CDR3: TGTGCCAGCAGTTTATGGGGACAGGGTTACGAGCAGTACTTC. It encodes CASSLWGQGYEQYF.

This clonotype came up once. The chain has TRBV29-1 and TRBJ2-2; 8 bases fit TRBD1. After removal of 7 bases from V and 7 bases from J, the junction contained 8 bases not matched to a gene. In germline, CDR1 is SQVTM, CDR2 ANQGSEA. There are 13 residues in the CDR3. The chain's CDR3 is CSALRRGRGELFF. The DNA of the CDR3 is TGCAGCGCCTTGCGCAGGGGGCGCGGGGAGCTGTTTTTT.

This clonotype was recorded once. The chain links TRBV24-1 to TRBJ2-2; either TRBD1 or TRBD2 may fit D (5 bases each). The CDR3 sequence is 15 residues long. Trimming took 9 bases from V and 5 from J, leaving 18 bases between them. The germline CDR1 and CDR2 sequences are KGHDR and SFDVKD. CDR3 in amino acids: CATGGMMPGTGELFF. The CDR3 DNA reads TGTGCCACCGGGGGTATGATGCCCGGGACCGGGGAGCTGTTTTTT.

This clonotype was observed a handful of times. The chain links TRBV12-3 or TRBV12-4 to TRBJ1-4; possibly TRBD1 for D (5 bases). Trimming took off 5 bases at V and 8 bases at J, with 21 bases between the two ends. The CDR3 runs to 16 residues. The CDR3 region is CASSLLGDPVEEKLFF. CDR3 in DNA: TGTGCCAGCAGTCTCCTTGGGGACCCGGTAGAGGAAAAACTGTTTTTT.